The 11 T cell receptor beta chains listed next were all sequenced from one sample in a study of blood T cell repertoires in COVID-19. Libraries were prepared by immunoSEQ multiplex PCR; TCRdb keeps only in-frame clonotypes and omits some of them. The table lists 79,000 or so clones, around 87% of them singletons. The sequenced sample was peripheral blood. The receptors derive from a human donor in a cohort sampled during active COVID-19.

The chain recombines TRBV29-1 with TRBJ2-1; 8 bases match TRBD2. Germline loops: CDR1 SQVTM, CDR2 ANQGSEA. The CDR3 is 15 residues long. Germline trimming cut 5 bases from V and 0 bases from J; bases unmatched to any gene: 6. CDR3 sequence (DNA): TGCAGCGTTTCCCCCGGGAGGGCCTCCTACAATGAGCAGTTCTTC. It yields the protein CSVSPGRASYNEQFF.

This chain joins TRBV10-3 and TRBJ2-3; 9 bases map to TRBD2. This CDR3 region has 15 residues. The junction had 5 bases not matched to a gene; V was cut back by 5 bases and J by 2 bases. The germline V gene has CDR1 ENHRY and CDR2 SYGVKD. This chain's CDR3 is CAISSTSGHTDTQYF. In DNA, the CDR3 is TGTGCCATCAGTTCGACTAGCGGACACACAGATACGCAGTATTTT.

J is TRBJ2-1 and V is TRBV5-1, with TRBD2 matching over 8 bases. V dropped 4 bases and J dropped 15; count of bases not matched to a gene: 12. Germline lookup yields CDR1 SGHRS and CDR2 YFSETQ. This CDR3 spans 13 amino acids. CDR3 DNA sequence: TGCGCCAGCAGCCCCCGCAGTAGCGGGGAGGGGTTCTTC. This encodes CASSPRSSGEGFF.

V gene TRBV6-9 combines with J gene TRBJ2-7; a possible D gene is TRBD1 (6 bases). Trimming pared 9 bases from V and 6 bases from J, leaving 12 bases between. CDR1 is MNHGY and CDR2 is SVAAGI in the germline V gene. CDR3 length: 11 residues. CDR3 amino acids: CARTDSSEQYF. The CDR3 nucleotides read TGTGCCAGGACGGACAGCAGCGAGCAGTACTTC.

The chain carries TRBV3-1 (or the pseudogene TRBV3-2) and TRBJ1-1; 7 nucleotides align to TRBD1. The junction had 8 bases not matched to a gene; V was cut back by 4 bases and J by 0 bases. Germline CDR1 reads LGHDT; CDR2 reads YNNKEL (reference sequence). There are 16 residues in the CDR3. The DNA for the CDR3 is TGTGCCAGCAGCCTTGGGACAGCTGGGGTGAACACTGAAGCTTTCTTT. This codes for CASSLGTAGVNTEAFF.

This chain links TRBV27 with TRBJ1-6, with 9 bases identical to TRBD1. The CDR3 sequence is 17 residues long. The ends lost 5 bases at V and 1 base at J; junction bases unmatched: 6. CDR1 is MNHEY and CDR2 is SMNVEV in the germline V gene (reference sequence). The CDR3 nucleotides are TGTGCCAGCAGTCTCTACAGGGGGCCATCCTATAATTCACCCCTCCACTTT. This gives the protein CASSLYRGPSYNSPLHF.

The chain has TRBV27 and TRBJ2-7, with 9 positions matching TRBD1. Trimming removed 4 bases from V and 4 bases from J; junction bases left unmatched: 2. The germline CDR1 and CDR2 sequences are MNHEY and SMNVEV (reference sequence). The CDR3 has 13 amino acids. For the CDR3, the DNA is TGTGCCAGCAGTTGGACAGGGGCGTACGAGCAGTACTTC. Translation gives CASSWTGAYEQYF.

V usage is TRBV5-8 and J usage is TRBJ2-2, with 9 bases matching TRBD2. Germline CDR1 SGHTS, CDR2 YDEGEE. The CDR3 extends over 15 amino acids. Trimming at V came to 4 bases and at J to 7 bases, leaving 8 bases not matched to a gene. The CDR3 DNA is TGTGCCAGCAGCGTTGGGACTAGCTCTTACGGGGAGCTGTTTTTT. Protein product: CASSVGTSSYGELFF.

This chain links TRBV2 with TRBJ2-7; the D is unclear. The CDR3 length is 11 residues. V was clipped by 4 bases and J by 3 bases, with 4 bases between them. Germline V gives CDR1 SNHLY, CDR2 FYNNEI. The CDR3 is CASSGSYEQYF. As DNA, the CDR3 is TGTGCCAGCAGTGGGAGCTACGAGCAGTACTTC.

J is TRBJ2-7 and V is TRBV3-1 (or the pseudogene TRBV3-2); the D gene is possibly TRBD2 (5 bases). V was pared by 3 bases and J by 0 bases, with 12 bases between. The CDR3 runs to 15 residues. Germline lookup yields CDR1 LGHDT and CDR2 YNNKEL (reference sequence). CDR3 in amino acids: CASSHRTLDSYEQYF. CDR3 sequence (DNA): TGTGCCAGCAGCCATCGGACTCTCGACTCCTACGAGCAGTACTTC.

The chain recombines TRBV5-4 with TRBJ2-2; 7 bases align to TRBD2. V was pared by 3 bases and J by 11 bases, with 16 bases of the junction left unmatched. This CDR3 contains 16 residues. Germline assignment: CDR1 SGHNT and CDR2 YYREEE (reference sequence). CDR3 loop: CASSSQLAPFPRELFF. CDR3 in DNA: TGTGCCAGCAGCTCTCAACTAGCGCCCTTTCCTCGAGAGCTGTTTTTT.